These T cell receptor beta chains were read from a single sample in a study of response to subunit inactivated influenza vaccine. TCRdb re-called the RT-PCR reads with MiXCR, one entry per CDR3 protein. The top ten clones hold roughly 11% of a sample with about 580,000 distinct CDR3 sequences, about 15% of them seen once. This material consisted of PBMCs from blood, taken approximately 13 days after vaccination. The receptor source for this set is a man aged 50-59 years who received an inactivated influenza vaccine. CDR3s include the opening cysteine and the closing phenylalanine or tryptophan. The order of the fields is J gene, D gene, clone size, V gene, CDR3 protein, CDR3 DNA. A D gene is named only where the DNA matches it firmly. For some rows the clone size is stated as once, few or many, or as a class when expanded; others skip it.

j_gene: TRBJ2-2
d_gene: NA
abundance: few
v_gene: TRBV7-3
CDR3aa: CASSLMGGLNTGELFF
CDR3nt: TGTGCCAGCAGCTTAATGGGGGGACTGAACACCGGGGAGCTGTTTTTT

j_gene: TRBJ2-5
d_gene: TRBD1
abundance: NA
v_gene: TRBV29-1
CDR3aa: CSVRQGASETQYF
CDR3nt: TGCAGCGTCCGACAGGGGGCCAGCGAGACCCAGTACTTC

j_gene: TRBJ2-7
d_gene: NA
abundance: few
v_gene: TRBV15
CDR3aa: CATSSYGEQYF
CDR3nt: TGTGCCACCAGCAGCTACGGCGAGCAGTACTTC

j_gene: TRBJ1-4
d_gene: NA
abundance: NA
v_gene: TRBV7-2
CDR3aa: CASSPSRATNEKLFF
CDR3nt: TGTGCCAGCAGCCCCTCCAGGGCCACTAATGAAAAACTGTTTTTT

j_gene: TRBJ2-1
d_gene: NA
abundance: NA
v_gene: TRBV6-2/TRBV6-3
CDR3aa: CASSITAVSNEQFF
CDR3nt: TGTGCCAGCAGTATAACAGCGGTTTCAAATGAGCAGTTCTTC

j_gene: TRBJ2-1
d_gene: NA
abundance: few
v_gene: TRBV18
CDR3aa: CASSPASSTKQFF
CDR3nt: TGTGCCAGCTCACCAGCATCGTCCACAAAGCAGTTCTTC

j_gene: TRBJ2-3
d_gene: TRBD1
abundance: NA
v_gene: TRBV4-3
CDR3aa: CASSQEERGPSTDTQYF
CDR3nt: TGCGCCAGCAGCCAAGAGGAGAGGGGGCCTAGCACAGATACGCAGTATTTT

j_gene: TRBJ2-1
d_gene: NA
abundance: many
v_gene: TRBV29-1
CDR3aa: CSVLTTDYPNEQFF
CDR3nt: TGCAGCGTCCTCACCACAGACTACCCCAATGAGCAGTTCTTC

j_gene: TRBJ1-2
d_gene: NA
abundance: NA
v_gene: TRBV3-1
CDR3aa: CASSQGFRLGYTF
CDR3nt: TGTGCCAGCAGCCAAGGATTTCGTCTTGGCTACACCTTC

j_gene: TRBJ2-4
d_gene: NA
abundance: NA
v_gene: TRBV20-1
CDR3aa: CSARDQVLGRDLAKNIQYF
CDR3nt: TGCAGTGCTAGAGATCAGGTTTTGGGAAGGGATCTCGCCAAAAACATTCAGTACTTC

j_gene: TRBJ2-7
d_gene: NA
abundance: few
v_gene: TRBV10-3
CDR3aa: CAISEGGLGSDEQYF
CDR3nt: TGTGCCATCAGTGAGGGCGGACTGGGATCGGACGAGCAGTACTTC

j_gene: TRBJ2-2
d_gene: TRBD2
abundance: NA
v_gene: TRBV4-3
CDR3aa: CASSQGVFGGGTGELFF
CDR3nt: TGCGCCAGCAGCCAAGGGGTTTTTGGCGGGGGCACCGGGGAGCTGTTTTTT

j_gene: TRBJ1-1
d_gene: NA
abundance: NA
v_gene: TRBV7-6
CDR3aa: CASSPRAQAGTEAFF
CDR3nt: TGTGCCAGCAGCCCCCGGGCGCAGGCGGGGACTGAAGCTTTCTTT

j_gene: TRBJ2-1
d_gene: TRBD2
abundance: few
v_gene: TRBV5-5
CDR3aa: CASSLVATSGRYEQFF
CDR3nt: TGTGCCAGCAGCTTGGTAGCGACTAGCGGGAGATATGAGCAGTTCTTC

j_gene: TRBJ2-1
d_gene: NA
abundance: few
v_gene: TRBV18
CDR3aa: CASSPVQLVYNEQFF
CDR3nt: TGTGCCAGCTCACCAGTACAGCTAGTCTACAATGAGCAGTTCTTC

j_gene: TRBJ2-7
d_gene: TRBD1
abundance: NA
v_gene: TRBV30
CDR3aa: CAWSPGQGHYEQYF
CDR3nt: TGTGCCTGGAGTCCGGGACAGGGCCACTACGAGCAGTACTTC

j_gene: TRBJ1-6
d_gene: NA
abundance: NA
v_gene: TRBV4-1
CDR3aa: CASSQDLGARGNSPLHF
CDR3nt: TGCGCCAGCAGCCAAGATTTGGGGGCGAGGGGGAATTCACCCCTCCACTTT

j_gene: TRBJ2-7
d_gene: NA
abundance: NA
v_gene: TRBV11-2
CDR3aa: CASSLDPGVYEQYF
CDR3nt: TGTGCCAGCAGCTTAGATCCAGGGGTCTACGAGCAGTACTTC

j_gene: TRBJ1-6
d_gene: NA
abundance: NA
v_gene: TRBV5-1
CDR3aa: CASSASDNSPLHF
CDR3nt: TGCGCCAGCAGCGCCTCGGATAATTCACCCCTCCACTTT

j_gene: TRBJ2-1
d_gene: TRBD2
abundance: NA
v_gene: TRBV5-1
CDR3aa: CASSLGELIWGGSYNEQFF
CDR3nt: TGCGCCAGCAGCTTGGGGGAGCTTATTTGGGGGGGCTCCTACAATGAGCAGTTCTTC

j_gene: TRBJ2-1
d_gene: NA
abundance: NA
v_gene: TRBV5-6
CDR3aa: CASSLQGRRNEQFF
CDR3nt: TGTGCCAGCAGCTTACAGGGCAGAAGGAATGAGCAGTTCTTC

j_gene: TRBJ2-3
d_gene: NA
abundance: NA
v_gene: TRBV4-3
CDR3aa: CASSQDFGRTDTQYF
CDR3nt: TGCGCCAGCAGCCAAGATTTTGGACGCACAGATACGCAGTATTTT

j_gene: TRBJ1-6
d_gene: NA
abundance: NA
v_gene: TRBV20-1
CDR3aa: CSARRTTGDNSPLHF
CDR3nt: TGCAGTGCTAGACGAACGACCGGAGATAATTCACCCCTCCACTTT

j_gene: TRBJ2-7
d_gene: NA
abundance: NA
v_gene: TRBV2
CDR3aa: CASTQGPLYYEQYF
CDR3nt: TGTGCCAGCACCCAGGGACCGTTATACTACGAGCAGTACTTC

j_gene: TRBJ2-1
d_gene: TRBD2
abundance: NA
v_gene: TRBV6-2/TRBV6-3
CDR3aa: CASSLGLAGVPYEQFF
CDR3nt: TGTGCCAGCAGTCTGGGACTAGCGGGAGTTCCTTATGAGCAGTTCTTC